This section outlines one TCR beta chain sequence together with its context. Its antigen is currently not known. No base-level quality is on record; no much larger clone is a single base apart. This entry is derived from a study of blood T cell repertoires in COVID-19 (dated by TCRdb to the early 2020s). Turning to the overall study: Collaborator samples came from the United States, Italy and Spain and covered acute and convalescent phases of COVID-19. The samples were drawn from the first 160 participants of the ongoing ImmuneRACE study and from 1,254 subjects provided by 6 global collaborators. HLA class I and class II types, where available, came from metadata supplied by the sample provider rather than from assay-based typing. The repertoires were released in a freely available public database meant as a resource for research on the immune response to SARS-CoV-2. The dataset comprised deeply sampled blood TCRbeta repertoires from subjects exposed to, actively infected with, or recovered from COVID-19. Nearly every sample came with metadata listing a de-identified subject ID, COVID-19 status, age in years and sex. The material from the prospective study consisted of cDNA or gDNA derived from T cells, B-cell-depleted T cells, or PBMCs. The study at large found these results: Clinical and demographic metadata were provided uncurated, with the amount varying by source and participant.

Enrolling through a virtual design, the prospective study's participants ranged in age from roughly 18 to 95 years and lived across roughly 24 United States geographic areas. In the prospective study, cohorts were assigned on the basis of participant-reported clinical history obtained from a screening survey and a study questionnaire. Exposed participants were defined as having been in contact with someone with a PCR-confirmed or clinician-diagnosed COVID-19 case within 2 weeks of study entry. In the prospective study, mobile phlebotomists collected whole blood, serum and a nasopharyngeal or oropharyngeal swab from each participant. Over a roughly 2-month period, participants in the prospective study had the option of providing additional blood draws and questionnaires. Blood samples from the prospective study were shipped frozen or at room temperature prior to DNA extraction. The immunoSEQ Assay, a bias-controlled multiplex PCR, was used to amplify TCRbeta CDR3 regions from genomic DNA. In the source study's methods: Within the assay, amplification of reference gene primers was used to estimate how many nucleated cells each sample contained. Sequence reads were collapsed and filtered to measure the absolute abundance of every unique TCRbeta CDR3 rearrangement. Productive Simpson clonality was computed per sample as the square root of Simpson's diversity index over productive rearrangements. TCRdb's version of the immuneACCESS table is confined to in-frame rearrangements and falls short of the full clone set. An unresolved V gene accounts for under half of the shortfall where checked; the remainder is of unknown origin. That table supplies the V and J calls and clone size; D and trimming were determined from the DNA. Present in this sample are some 290,000 clones, 85% to 95% of which were seen just once. The ten most abundant clones make up around 4.2% of the sample.

CDR1 and CDR2 were assigned from the germline V gene as KGHSH and LQKENI. The CDR3 has 17 amino acids, counting the end cysteine and phenylalanine. Just CDR3 DNA is preserved here, 51 bases in frame from base 1. Trimmed from V: 2 bases; trimmed from J: 4 bases; junction bases lacking a gene match: 11. Sequencing input: PBMCs or T cells enriched from blood (not recorded which). The source is a woman between 25 and 40 years old who had been exposed to COVID-19. This chain joins TRBV18 to TRBJ1-2, with 9 middle bases fitting TRBD1. The sequenced DNA: TGTGCCAGCTCACCATTGTCTGTACAGGGGGCGATCTATGGCTACACCTTC. The translation is CASSPLSVQGAIYGYTF.